The sequence of this TCR beta chain was determined in a study of regulatory T cells in long-lasting Graves disease. Building of the TCR beta libraries involved iRepertoire HTBI primers and Arm-PCR of CDR3 regions. Per the authors' pipeline: Identified segments across samples numbered about 56 TRBV and approximately 13 TRBJ. TCRdb reanalysed the multiplex PCR reads using MiXCR and keeps one entry per CDR3 protein. TCRdb, rather than the study authors, made the V and J calls. The sample records a few hundred thousand distinct CDR3 sequences, over 15% being singletons. V was clipped by 0 bases and J by 0 bases, with 7 bases between them. The CDR3 totals 14 residues. CDR1 is SGDLS and CDR2 is YYNGEE in the germline V gene. Sample time point: newly diagnosed GD, antithyroid drugs for less than 3 months. Making the TCR library involved RNA that had been extracted from PBMCs. This clonotype has ten or more counts.

The data were also submitted as part of a second study, on T cells in Graves' hyperthyroidism and ophthalmopathy.

The specimen comprised peripheral blood mononuclear cells (PBMCs), sampled at new diagnosis, from a patient treated with antithyroid drugs. The sequence was collected from a man aged 40-49 years with Graves disease. The chain uses TRBV9 and TRBJ2-7; D gene ambiguous. As DNA, the CDR3 is TGTGCCAGCAGCGTAGACGGCGGCTCCTACGAGCAGTACTTC. This codes for CASSVDGGSYEQYF.